This entry features one TCR beta chain sequence. Its antigen remains unidentified. MiXCR was run by TCRdb on the 5' RACE reads, yielding one entry per CDR3 protein. The repertoire holds 92,000 or so distinct CDR3 sequences, with 10% to 15% as singletons. The data were taken from a study of T-cell memory formation after mild COVID-19. Study-wide results and caveats: Prior to infection, memory already included some responding clones, suggesting cross-reactive memory joined. Whereas later expanders leaned CD4+, clones contracting day 15 to 85 showed a balanced CD4/CD8 makeup. Shrinking CD4+ clones resided mostly in CM and EM, and CD8+ ones in EMRA.

This CDR3 is built from 13 residues. The trim removed 8 bases at V and 5 bases at J, leaving 7 bases unmatched. The chain uses TRBV12-3 or TRBV12-4 and TRBJ1-2; TRBD1 matches 8 bases. The sequence came from an adult woman who had mild COVID-19 (a few samples of this study predate the infection). Cell type and time point are not known. The specimen sequenced was PBMCs or a T cell subset sorted from them (not recorded which). The CDR3 DNA sequence: TGTGCCAGCGAGGGACAGGAAGTTTATGGCTACACCTTC. Its translation: CASEGQEVYGYTF.